This T cell receptor beta chain was observed in a study of T cells in Graves' hyperthyroidism and ophthalmopathy. At least ten counts were recorded for this clonotype. The CDR3 is 13 residues long. CDR1 and CDR2 (germline): KGHDR, SFDVKD. V was trimmed by 7 bases and J by 0 bases, leaving 8 bases between them. Researchers amplified the TCR beta CDR3 regions from RNA transcripts. The primer set for the first-round RT-PCR of the TCR CDR3 was HTBI. From the multiplex PCR reads, TCRdb called clonotypes with MiXCR, one entry per CDR3 protein. The table records under 450,000 distinct CDR3 sequences, about a sixth of them present only once.

Sequencing was done on a sample of blood. This TCR came from a woman under 30 with Graves' hyperthyroidism. V and J are TRBV24-1 and TRBJ1-1; D is unresolved. Here the CDR3 reads CATSNGLNTEAFF. CDR3 sequence (DNA): TGTGCCACCAGCAACGGATTGAACACTGAAGCTTTCTTT.